This T cell receptor beta chain derives from a study of early T cells in non-severe SARS-CoV-2 infection. Study in general: The input, bulk RNA from unsorted whole blood, was sequenced, and chains were unpaired. The study, taken as a whole, reports: VDJdb matching, biased toward anti-spike CD8 responses, missed private and CD4 specificities.

V gave up 6 bases and J gave up 2 bases; unmatched junction bases: 6. The CDR3 length is 14 residues. Individual cDNA molecules were tagged with unique molecular identifiers. In TCRdb, the 5' RACE reads were re-called with MiXCR into one record per CDR3 protein. The table lists approximately 63,000 distinct CDR3 sequences, approximately 5.9% of them singletons. This clonotype was recorded at least ten times. Its matching antigen is unknown. The sequence derives from an adult who was a healthcare worker with PCR-confirmed SARS-CoV-2 infection or an uninfected control (not recorded which). The source was whole blood, collected at baseline. This chain joins TRBV12-3 or TRBV12-4 and TRBJ2-5; 7 positions match TRBD1. The CDR3 spells CASSRRDSQETQYF. Written as DNA, the CDR3 is TGTGCCAGCAGCCGCCGGGACAGTCAAGAGACCCAGTACTTC.